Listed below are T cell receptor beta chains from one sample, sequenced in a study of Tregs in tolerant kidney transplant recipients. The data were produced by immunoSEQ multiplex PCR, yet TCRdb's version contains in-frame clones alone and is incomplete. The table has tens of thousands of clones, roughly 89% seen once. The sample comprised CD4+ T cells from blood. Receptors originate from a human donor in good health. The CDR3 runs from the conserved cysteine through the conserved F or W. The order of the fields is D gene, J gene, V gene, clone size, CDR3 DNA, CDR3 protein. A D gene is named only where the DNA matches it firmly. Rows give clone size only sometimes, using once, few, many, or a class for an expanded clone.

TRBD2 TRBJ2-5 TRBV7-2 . TGTGCCAGCAGCTTAGCATGGCGGGGGGGGATAGAGACCCAGTACTTC CASSLAWRGGIETQYF
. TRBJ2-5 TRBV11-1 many TGTGCCAGCAGCTCCGGGACGGAATACCAAGAGACCCAGTACTTC CASSSGTEYQETQYF
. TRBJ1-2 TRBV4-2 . TGTGCCAGCAGCCCCTCGAGGGCGGAAAACTATGGCTACACCTTC CASSPSRAENYGYTF
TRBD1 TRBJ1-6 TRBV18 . TGTGCCAGCTCACCGACAGGGGAAAATTCACCCCTCCACTTT CASSPTGENSPLHF
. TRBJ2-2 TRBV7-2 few TGTGCCAGCAGCTCACAGGGCAACGCCGGGGAGCTGTTTTTT CASSSQGNAGELFF
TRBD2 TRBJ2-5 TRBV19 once TGTGCCAGTAGTATTGCGCTAGCGGGGGAAGAGACCCAGTACTTC CASSIALAGEETQYF
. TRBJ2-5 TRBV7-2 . TGTGCCAGCAGCTTAGCGAGGGCAAAGACCCAGTACTTC CASSLARAKTQYF
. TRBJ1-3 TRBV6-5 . TGTGCCAGCAGTTACTCAAGTACTGGAAACACCATATATTTT CASSYSSTGNTIYF
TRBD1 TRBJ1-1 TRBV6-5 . TGTGCCAGCAGCCTCACAGGGGACACTGAAGCTTTCTTT CASSLTGDTEAFF
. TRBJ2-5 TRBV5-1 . TGCGCCAGAAAGCCAAAGTCGGGGGGCGGAGAGACCCAGTACTTC CARKPKSGGGETQYF
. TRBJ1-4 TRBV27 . TGTGCCAGCAGTTTATCGGGGAAATGGACCTATGAAAAACTGTTTTTT CASSLSGKWTYEKLFF
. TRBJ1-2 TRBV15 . TGTGCCACCAGCGGGGGGGACTATGGCTACACCTTC CATSGGDYGYTF
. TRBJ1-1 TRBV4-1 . TGCGCCATCAAACCTATCGCGTCGAACACTGAAGCTTTCTTT CAIKPIASNTEAFF
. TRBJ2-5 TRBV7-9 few TGTGCCAGCAGCCCTCAGGGGGAGACCCAGTACTTC CASSPQGETQYF
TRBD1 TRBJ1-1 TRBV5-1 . TGCGCCAGCAGCTTGGAAGGGGGCAACACTGAAGCTTTCTTT CASSLEGGNTEAFF
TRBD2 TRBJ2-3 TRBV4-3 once TGCGCCAGCAGCCAAGATTATAACCCTCCCGGGACTAGCTTCCCAGATACGCAGTATTTT CASSQDYNPPGTSFPDTQYF
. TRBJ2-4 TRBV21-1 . TGTGCCAGCACCAAAAGGGGACTCTTCAAAAACATTCAGTACTTC CASTKRGLFKNIQYF
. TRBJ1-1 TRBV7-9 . TGTGCCAGCAGCTTAGCACCCTTGCTGGGGATGAACACTGAAGCTTTCTTT CASSLAPLLGMNTEAFF
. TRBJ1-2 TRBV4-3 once TGCGCCAGCAGCCGCAACTCGAAGGGCCCCTATGGCTACACCTTC CASSRNSKGPYGYTF
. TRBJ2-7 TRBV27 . TGTGCCAGCAGAGTCCCCGGGAATAGCGAGCAGTACTTC CASRVPGNSEQYF
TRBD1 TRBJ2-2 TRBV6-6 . TGTGCCAGCAGTTCCGGACAGGGCCTTCACACCGGGGAGCTGTTTTTT CASSSGQGLHTGELFF
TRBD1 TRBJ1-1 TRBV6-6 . TGTGCCAGCAGTTACCCGCAGGGGGTGGGGACTGAAGCTTTCTTT CASSYPQGVGTEAFF
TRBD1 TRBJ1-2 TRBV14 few TGTGCCAGCAGCCCGGGACAGAAGGTGGGAAGCTACACCTTC CASSPGQKVGSYTF
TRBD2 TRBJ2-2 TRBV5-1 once TGCGCCAGCAGCTCCGGGACTAGCGGGAATCGGGCCGGGGAGCTGTTTTTT CASSSGTSGNRAGELFF
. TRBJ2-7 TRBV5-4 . TGTGCCAGCAGCTTTTGGGGGGCCCCTGTTTCTGAGCAGTACTTC CASSFWGAPVSEQYF
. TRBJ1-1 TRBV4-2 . TGTGCCAGCAGCCAAGATCAAGGGAACACTGAAGCTTTCTTT CASSQDQGNTEAFF
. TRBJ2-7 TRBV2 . TGTGCCAGCAGTCTGGGGACCTCCTACGAGCAGTACTTC CASSLGTSYEQYF
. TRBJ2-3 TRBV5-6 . TGTGCCAGCAGCCCCCCGGGACCAGATACGCAGTATTTT CASSPPGPDTQYF
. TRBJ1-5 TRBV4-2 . TGTGCCAGTGGCGGGGCAGCTAATCAGCCCCAGCATTTT CASGGAANQPQHF
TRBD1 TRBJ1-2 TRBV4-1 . TGCGCCAGCAGCGCCGGGACAGGAATCTATGGCTACACCTTC CASSAGTGIYGYTF
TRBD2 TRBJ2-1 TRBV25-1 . TGTGCCAGCAGTGACGGGACTAGCGGACCCAATGAGCAGTTCTTC CASSDGTSGPNEQFF
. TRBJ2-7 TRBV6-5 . TGTGCCAGCGCGGCTAGCTACACCTACGAGCAGTACTTC CASAASYTYEQYF
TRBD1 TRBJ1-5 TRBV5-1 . TGCGCCAGCCCAGCCGAGACAGGGATGGGTCAGCCCCAGCATTTT CASPAETGMGQPQHF
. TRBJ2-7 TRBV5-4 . TGTGCCAGCAGCAACCAGGCCGGGACTCCTCCCTACGAGCAGTACTTC CASSNQAGTPPYEQYF
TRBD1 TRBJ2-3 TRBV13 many TGTGCCAGCAGCTTAGGGGGGACAGGGGTAGATACGCAGTATTTT CASSLGGTGVDTQYF
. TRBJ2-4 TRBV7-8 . TGTGCCAGCAGCTTAGGACAAGGCAAAAACATTCAGTACTTC CASSLGQGKNIQYF
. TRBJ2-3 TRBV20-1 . TGCAGTGCCACCCAAGAAGATACGCAGTATTTT CSATQEDTQYF
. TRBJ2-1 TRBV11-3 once TGTGCCAGCAGCATCCGGGAGTATGAGCAGTTCTTC CASSIREYEQFF
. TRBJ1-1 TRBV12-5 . TGTGCTAGTGGTTTGAGACTCTCGGGATCGCGCACTGAAGCTTTCTTT CASGLRLSGSRTEAFF
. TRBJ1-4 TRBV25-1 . TGTGCCAGCAGTGAGGACCTCCGGACGAATGAAAAACTGTTTTTT CASSEDLRTNEKLFF
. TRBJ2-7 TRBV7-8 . TGTGCCAGCAGCTTAGCGAGGGCCTCCAACTACGAGCAGTACTTC CASSLARASNYEQYF
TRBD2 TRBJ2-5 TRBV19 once TGTGCCAGTAGTGACCGGACTAGCGGGGAGACCCAGTACTTC CASSDRTSGETQYF
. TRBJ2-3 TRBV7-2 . TGTGCCAGCAGAAGCAGGGAAGAAAGGGCTAGCAGAACAGATACGCAGTATTTT CASRSREERASRTDTQYF
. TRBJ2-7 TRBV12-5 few TGTGCTAGTGGTTCATCGACTATGCTCGGCCTCTACGAGCAGTACTTC CASGSSTMLGLYEQYF
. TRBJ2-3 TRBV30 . TGTGCCTGGAGTCCCCGGGATACGCAGTATTTT CAWSPRDTQYF
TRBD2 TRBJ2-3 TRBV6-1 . TGTGCCTTTCAAGAAGCGGGATGGGGAGATACGCAGTATTTT CAFQEAGWGDTQYF
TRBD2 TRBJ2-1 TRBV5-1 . TGCGCCAGCAGCTTGGGACTAGCGGGTATAGAGCAGTTCTTC CASSLGLAGIEQFF
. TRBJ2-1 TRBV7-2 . TGTGCCAGCAGCTTAGGACTAGGCGAGCAGTTCTTC CASSLGLGEQFF
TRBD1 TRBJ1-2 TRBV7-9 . TGTGCCAGCAGCTTCCCGGGACAGAACTATGGCTACACCTTC CASSFPGQNYGYTF
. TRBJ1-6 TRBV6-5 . TGTGCCAGCTCCCTGGTGAGGAATTCACCCCTCCACTTT CASSLVRNSPLHF
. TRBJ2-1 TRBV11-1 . TGTGCCAGCAGCCCGGACAGTCATGAGCAGTTCTTC CASSPDSHEQFF